The 5 T cell receptor beta chains in this list originate from one sample, sequenced in a study of brain T cells in children with intractable seizures. Data came from immunoSEQ multiplex PCR; TCRdb stores just in-frame clones and leaves some out. The profile covers 50,000 to 80,000 clones, with roughly 95% appearing a single time and approximately 0.37% taken by the ten largest. Source: peripheral blood, taken at surgery. Every receptor here comes from a boy younger than two with focal cortical dysplasia and intractable seizures.

J is TRBJ2-3 and V is TRBV7-9; 7 positions match TRBD2. V dropped 4 bases and J dropped 2; count of bases not matched to a gene: 12. Germline CDR1 reads SEHNR; CDR2 reads FQNEAQ (reference sequence). The CDR3 sequence is 17 residues long. CDR3 loop: CASSSRAGRAITDTQYF. Written as DNA, the CDR3 is TGTGCCAGCAGCTCCCGGGCGGGGAGGGCGATCACAGATACGCAGTATTTT.

V gene TRBV7-2 combines with J gene TRBJ1-6, with TRBD1 matching over 9 bases. Germline values: CDR1 SGHTA, CDR2 FQGNSA. V dropped 5 bases and J dropped 9; count of bases not matched to a gene: 8. The CDR3 contains 15 residues. In DNA, the CDR3 is TGTGCCAGCAGCCACCGGACAGGGGAAGCTTCACCCCTCCACTTT. This encodes CASSHRTGEASPLHF.

This chain joins TRBV28 and TRBJ2-5, with TRBD1 identical over 8 bases. After removal of 3 bases from V and 5 bases from J, the junction contained 5 bases not matched to a gene. The CDR3 has 14 amino acids. CDR1 and CDR2 from the germline V gene are MDHEN and SYDVKM. The CDR3 DNA is TGTGCCAGCAGTTTGCGCCGGGACAGGGAGACCCAGTACTTC. This codes for CASSLRRDRETQYF.

This chain joins TRBV5-5 and TRBJ2-1, with D maybe TRBD2 (5 bases). CDR1 is SGHKS, CDR2 YYEKEE, per germline (reference sequence). There are 15 residues in the CDR3. V gave up 0 bases and J gave up 0 bases, with 7 bases separating them. This CDR3 reads CASSLGGSSYNEQFF. The CDR3 region has the DNA TGTGCCAGCAGCTTGGGTGGGAGCTCCTACAATGAGCAGTTCTTC.

This clone occurred a few times. The V gene is TRBV2, the J gene TRBJ1-2; D call uncertain. Germline-derived CDR1 and CDR2 are SNHLY and FYNNEI. Trimming pared 6 bases from V and 1 base from J, leaving 12 bases between. There are 14 residues in the CDR3. The CDR3 region has the DNA TGTGCCAGCAGCCCTCTCTCGGGTAACTATGGCTACACCTTC. It yields the protein CASSPLSGNYGYTF. Drawing the rest from reference TRBV2 and TRBJ1-2, the complete variable domain is EPEVTQTPSHQVTQMGQEVILRCVPISNHLYFYWYRQILGQKVEFLVSFYNNEISEKSEIFDDQFSVERPDGSNFTLKIRSTKLEDSAMYFCASSPLSGNYGYTFGSGTRLTVV.